Reported below is one TCR beta chain. Its target antigen remains unknown. Base qualities were left out, and no much larger clone turns up one base away. V is pared back by 2 bases and J by 5 bases, with 9 bases lying between the germline termini. The germline V gene provides CDR1 SGHRS and CDR2 YFSETQ. Its CDR3 holds 13 amino acids, cysteine through phenylalanine. Of the read, only the CDR3 DNA is kept; its 39 bases are in frame from base 1. This entry is derived from a study of pediatric ulcerative colitis (dated by TCRdb to between 2018 and 2020). At the level of the whole study: Of the ulcerative colitis patients, over 5 had pancolitis and two had left-sided colitis, and histology in every patient was consistent with ulcerative colitis. Using the Pediatric Ulcerative Colitis Activity Index, a couple of patients were classed as having mild disease, several as having moderate disease and three as having acute severe colitis. From under ten newly diagnosed, treatment-naive pediatric ulcerative colitis patients and a few non-IBD control children, paired blood and rectal samples were collected. Study-level results and caveats: Features of the rectal repertoire distinguished controls, mild-moderate colitis patients and acute severe colitis patients, and in acute severe colitis, rectal diversity was reduced because of clonal expansions. Significantly higher autologous blood-rectal clonal overlap was found in ulcerative colitis patients than in controls, which suggested increased T cell trafficking to inflamed tissue. The healthy control group was small, with only a few individuals. A couple of rectal CDR3 clonotypes turned up in every ulcerative colitis patient but in none of the controls. For technical reasons, substantially fewer templates were yielded by the blood samples of two patients, and these blood samples were excluded from blood-rectal overlap analysis. T cells from blood may have been included in the rectal pinch biopsies, particularly in patients with overt colitis. Because repertoires were derived from total lymphocyte DNA, patterns in rare subsets such as regulatory T cells may not have been reflected.

One to two pinch biopsies were taken from the rectum for research during colonoscopy. Before the diagnostic colonoscopy, none of the ulcerative colitis patients had been given immunosuppressive medication. Before DNA isolation, rectal biopsies were subjected to proteinase K digestion. The Wizard kit (Promega) was used to extract genomic DNA from the blood and intestinal samples. Using the immunoSEQ TRB Survey service, rearranged CDR3 beta regions were amplified from genomic DNA with multiplex V and J primers. Survey-level sequencing depth of up to 500,000 reads per sample was used to keep depth equal across samples. The libraries were purified, combined into pools and sequenced with Illumina technology. On the study's bioinformatics: Productive clonality, sample overlap, pairwise scatters, CDR3 beta length, V/D/J gene usage and productiveness were assessed with immunoSEQ online tools. Calculated diversity was defined as the number of unique rearrangements divided by total templates, multiplied by 100, and Shannon and Simpson indices were computed as well. Z-score normalized data were analyzed by principal component analysis with the R prcomp function and the ggbiplot package. Morisita's index was used to quantify the clonal overlap between blood and rectum within each subject. As stored in TCRdb, this immuneACCESS dataset retains in-frame rearrangements with V and J assigned. A fraction of the clones does not appear; measured against another copy, unresolved V genes explain less than half of the discrepancy, and the remainder lacks a known reason. V and J calls and clone size are as listed in that table; D and trimming were resolved from the DNA. In this sample the table shows about 35,000 clones, around 80% of which occur a single time. Approximately 1% of the sample lies in the top ten.

Sequencing was done on a sample of gut tissue. The source is a boy younger than 18 with mild ulcerative colitis. The rearrangement joined TRBV5-1 to TRBJ2-3, and TRBD1 may be the D gene, going by 5 matching bases. The nucleotide sequence reads as follows: TGCGCCAGCAGCTTCCCAGGGCAAGATACGCAGTATTTT. Its amino acids are CASSFPGQDTQYF. The reference TRBV5-1 and TRBJ2-3 proteins fill in what lies around the CDR3, so the full variable domain reads KAGVTQTPRYLIKTRGQQVTLSCSPISGHRSVSWYQQTPGQGLQFLFEYFSETQRNKGNFPGRFSGRQFSNSRSEMNVSTLELGDSALYLCASSFPGQDTQYFGPGTRLTVL.